These 19 T cell receptor beta chains share one sample of origin, sequenced in a study of T-cell reconstitution after alpha-beta-depleted transplantation in children. It was with unique molecular identifiers that the TCRbeta library was prepared. TCRdb analysed the PCR reads with MiXCR anew, one entry per CDR3 protein. Among roughly 300,000 distinct CDR3 sequences listed, 10% were seen once. Sequences were derived from PBMCs from the stem cell graft donor, sampled from the stem cell graft. The receptors originated from a human donor who donated a stem cell graft to a child with acute lymphoblastic leukemia.

This clonotype was seen a few times. The V call is TRBV28, the J call TRBJ2-2; D perhaps matches TRBD2 (6 bases). Germline-derived CDR1 and CDR2 are MDHEN and SYDVKM. V lost 5 bases and J 1 base, leaving 14 bases between the germline ends. This CDR3 contains 16 residues. CDR3 amino acids: CASSPPGGMNTGELFF. The CDR3 nucleotides are TGTGCCAGCAGTCCCCCTGGAGGGATGAACACCGGGGAGCTGTTTTTT. Supplemented by reference TRBV28 and TRBJ2-2, the full variable domain reads DVKVTQSSRYLVKRTGEKVFLECVQDMDHENMFWYRQDPGLGLRLIYFSYDVKMKEKGDIPEGYSVSREKKERFSLILESASTNQTSMYLCASSPPGGMNTGELFFGEGSRLTVL.

The rearrangement uses TRBV4-1 and TRBJ2-3; 9 nucleotides align to TRBD2. Germline-derived CDR1 and CDR2 are MGHRA and YSYEKL. The ends lost 2 bases at V and 3 bases at J; junction bases unmatched: 9. The CDR3 has 17 amino acids. CDR3 coding DNA: TGCGCCAGCAGCCAAACGAGGGCGGGAGGGCCGACAGATACGCAGTATTTT. Translating it yields CASSQTRAGGPTDTQYF.

This clonotype was observed a few times. The CDR3 is CAIKAVNTGELFF. The DNA of the CDR3 is TGTGCCATCAAGGCAGTAAACACCGGGGAGCTGTTTTTT. V is TRBV10-3 and J is TRBJ2-2; the D is unclear. Per germline, CDR1 ENHRY and CDR2 SYGVKD. Trimming removed 7 bases at V and 2 bases at J, with 8 bases between. The CDR3 contains 13 residues.

Many counts were recorded for this clonotype. The gene calls are TRBV24-1 and TRBJ2-7; D ambiguous. CDR3 size: 11 residues. Per the germline V gene, CDR1 is KGHDR and CDR2 is SFDVKD. The ends were cut back, 1 base at V and 6 bases at J, with 3 bases in the middle. CDR3 nucleotides: TGTGCCACCAGTGATTTTGGCGAGCAGTACTTC. Translated, it gives CATSDFGEQYF.

The CDR3 protein is CASSTSRAWTLYNEQFF. The CDR3 bases are TGTGCCAGCAGTACGTCTAGAGCCTGGACCCTCTACAATGAGCAGTTCTTC. The J gene is TRBJ2-1, the V gene TRBV27, with D uncertain. CDR1 and CDR2 from the germline V gene are MNHEY and SMNVEV (reference sequence). Trimming took off 5 bases at V and 3 bases at J, with 20 bases between the two ends. The CDR3 is 17 amino acids.

This clonotype was counted between two and nine times. V usage is TRBV4-1 and J usage is TRBJ1-1, with D perhaps matching TRBD1 (5 bases). There are 16 residues in the CDR3. Trimming removed 3 bases at V and 1 base at J, with 15 bases between. Germline values: CDR1 MGHRA, CDR2 YSYEKL. CDR3 loop: CASSQTEGPTNTEAFF. For the CDR3, the DNA is TGCGCCAGCAGCCAGACGGAGGGACCGACGAACACTGAAGCTTTCTTT.

This chain links TRBV4-1 with TRBJ2-1; 11 nucleotides agree with TRBD2. The CDR3 has 15 amino acids. J gave up 13 bases and V 0 bases, and 8 bases lay outside the gene matches. Germline CDR1 reads MGHRA; CDR2 reads YSYEKL. The CDR3 DNA reads TGCGCCAGCAGCCAAGAGAGTAATAGCGGGAGGGGACAGTTCTTC. Translation gives CASSQESNSGRGQFF.

There are a few counts of this clonotype. V and J are TRBV7-9 and TRBJ2-7, with D unclear. The ends were cut back, 0 bases at V and 5 bases at J, with 8 bases in the middle. The CDR3 has 13 amino acids. Germline CDR1 and CDR2: SEHNR and FQNEAQ (reference sequence). CDR3 nucleotides: TGTGCCAGCAGCTTAGCGGAAGGGAACGAGCAGTACTTC. It encodes CASSLAEGNEQYF. The variable domain in full, with the rest retrieved from reference TRBV7-9 and TRBJ2-7, is DTGVSQNPRHKITKRGQNVTFRCDPISEHNRLYWYRQTLGQGPEFLTYFQNEAQLEKSRLLSDRFSAERPKGSFSTLEIQRTEQGDSAMYLCASSLAEGNEQYFGPGTRLTVT.

This clonotype was seen at least ten times. The V gene is TRBV5-1, the J gene TRBJ1-3; D remains ambiguous. The CDR3 has 11 amino acids. CDR1 and CDR2 (germline): SGHRS, YFSETQ. V dropped 3 bases and J dropped 2 bases, with 0 bases sitting between them. The CDR3 DNA reads TGCGCCAGCAGCTCTGGAAACACCATATATTTT. This sequence encodes CASSSGNTIYF.

Regarding this clonotype: A much more abundant neighbour one base away suggests this may be a read error. The chain combines TRBV10-2 with TRBJ2-7; 10 bases are a match to TRBD1. The germline V gene has CDR1 WSHSY and CDR2 SAAADI. Germline trimming cut 3 bases from V and 3 bases from J; bases unmatched to any gene: 14. The length of the CDR3 is 18 residues. The CDR3 reads CASSDPTGGAAGNYEQYF. The CDR3 nucleotides are TGCGCCAGCAGTGATCCGACAGGGGGCGCGGCCGGGAACTACGAGCAGTACTTC.

This clonotype was observed a handful of times. The V gene is TRBV20-1, the J gene TRBJ2-7; D unclear. This CDR3 region has 15 residues. Germline CDR1 reads DFQATT; CDR2 reads SNEGSKA (reference sequence). The V gene lost 7 bases and the J gene lost 2 bases, with 21 bases spanning the gap. The DNA for the CDR3 is TGCAGTGGGCGCACCTTGGGCAGGCGTACCTACGAGCAGTACTTC. Its translation: CSGRTLGRRTYEQYF.

The V gene is TRBV29-1, the J gene TRBJ2-1, with 13 bases identical to TRBD2. This CDR3 is built from 17 residues. The V segment lost 3 bases and the J segment 3 bases; nucleotides outside the gene matches: 8. The germline gives CDR1 SQVTM, CDR2 ANQGSEA. The CDR3 is CSVEGGGLAGFYNEQFF. The CDR3 region has the DNA TGCAGCGTTGAGGGGGGGGGACTAGCGGGGTTCTACAATGAGCAGTTCTTC.

The rearrangement joins TRBV7-9 to TRBJ2-7; no clear D gene. The CDR3 runs to 14 residues. V was clipped by 3 bases and J by 2 bases, with 11 bases between them. CDR1 SEHNR and CDR2 FQNEAQ come from the germline V gene (reference sequence). The CDR3 protein is CASSFLGQTYEQYF. Written as DNA, the CDR3 is TGTGCCAGCAGCTTTTTAGGCCAAACCTACGAGCAGTACTTC.

There are a few counts of this clonotype. The chain has TRBV3-1 and TRBJ2-1; 8 nucleotides align to TRBD2. CDR3 length: 15 residues. Germline CDR1 LGHDT, CDR2 YNNKEL (reference sequence). The trim removed 4 bases at V and 6 bases at J, leaving 8 bases unmatched. CDR3 nucleotide sequence: TGTGCCAGCAGCCCGACCGGGACTAGGTTCAATGAGCAGTTCTTC. This gives the protein CASSPTGTRFNEQFF.

This clonotype was seen repeatedly, ten times or more. The V gene is TRBV7-8, the J gene TRBJ2-2, with D possibly being TRBD1 or TRBD2 (6 bases each). Deletions cut 5 bases from V and 6 bases from J, with 13 bases between. There are 14 residues in the CDR3. From germline, CDR1 is SGHVS and CDR2 FQNEAQ. In nucleotides, the CDR3 is TGTGCCAGCAGCCTTTTCGGGGGCCCCGGGGAGCTGTTTTTT. As protein: CASSLFGGPGELFF.

This rearrangement joins TRBV4-3 to TRBJ2-2; the D gene is possibly TRBD2 (5 bases). In germline, CDR1 is LGHNA, CDR2 YSLEER. The germline V and J ends were trimmed by 0 bases and 2 bases, with 13 bases remaining between them. This CDR3 region has 17 residues. In DNA, the CDR3 is TGCGCCAGCAGCCAAGAATTCAGGACTGATAACACCGGGGAGCTGTTTTTT. Its translation is CASSQEFRTDNTGELFF.

In this sample, this clonotype turned up many times. The gene calls are TRBV4-1 and TRBJ1-1; TRBD1 agrees at 7 bases. V lost 6 bases and J lost 2; bases outside the gene matches: 6. Germline V CDR1 and CDR2: MGHRA, YSYEKL. The CDR3 has 14 residues. DNA of the CDR3: TGCGCCAGCAGTTGGTACAGGGGTAACACTGAAGCTTTCTTT. As protein: CASSWYRGNTEAFF.

In its sample, this clonotype was seen a few times. The V gene is TRBV15, the J gene TRBJ2-1; D not certain. The CDR3 consists of 15 residues. Germline V gene data show CDR1 as LNHNV and CDR2 as YYDKDF (reference sequence). Between the trimmed V and J ends, which lost 8 bases and 5 bases, there was a span of 19 bases. The CDR3 loop reads CATSADAAYNNEQFF. CDR3 DNA: TGTGCCACCTCCGCCGATGCGGCATATAACAATGAGCAGTTCTTC. Full variable domain (remainder filled in from reference TRBV15 and TRBJ2-1): DAMVIQNPRYQVTQFGKPVTLSCSQTLNHNVMYWYQQKSSQAPKLLFHYYDKDFNNEADTPDNFQSRRPNTSFCFLDIRSPGLGDTAMYLCATSADAAYNNEQFFGPGTRLTVL.

Ten or more counts support this clonotype. In nucleotides, the CDR3 is TGTGCCAGCAGCCCCGGTGGGGGAACCCCCTCCTACAATGAGCAGTTCTTC. Amino acid sequence: CASSPGGGTPSYNEQFF. This chain connects TRBV7-9 to TRBJ2-1; D possibly matches TRBD1 or TRBD2 (5 bases each). CDR3 length equals 17 residues. The ends were cut back, 5 bases at V and 0 bases at J, with 17 bases in the middle. The germline V gene has CDR1 SEHNR and CDR2 FQNEAQ (reference sequence).